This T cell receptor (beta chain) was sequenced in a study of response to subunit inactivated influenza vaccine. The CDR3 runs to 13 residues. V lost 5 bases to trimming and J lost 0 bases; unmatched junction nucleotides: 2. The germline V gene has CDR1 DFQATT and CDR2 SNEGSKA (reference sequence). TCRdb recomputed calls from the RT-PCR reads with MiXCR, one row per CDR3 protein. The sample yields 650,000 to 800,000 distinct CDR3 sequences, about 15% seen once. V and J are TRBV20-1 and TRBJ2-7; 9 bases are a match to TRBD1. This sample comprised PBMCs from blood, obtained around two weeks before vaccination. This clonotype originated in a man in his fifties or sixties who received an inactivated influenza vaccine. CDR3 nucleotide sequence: TGCAGTGCTGGACAGGGGCCCTCCTACGAGCAGTACTTC. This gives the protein CSAGQGPSYEQYF.